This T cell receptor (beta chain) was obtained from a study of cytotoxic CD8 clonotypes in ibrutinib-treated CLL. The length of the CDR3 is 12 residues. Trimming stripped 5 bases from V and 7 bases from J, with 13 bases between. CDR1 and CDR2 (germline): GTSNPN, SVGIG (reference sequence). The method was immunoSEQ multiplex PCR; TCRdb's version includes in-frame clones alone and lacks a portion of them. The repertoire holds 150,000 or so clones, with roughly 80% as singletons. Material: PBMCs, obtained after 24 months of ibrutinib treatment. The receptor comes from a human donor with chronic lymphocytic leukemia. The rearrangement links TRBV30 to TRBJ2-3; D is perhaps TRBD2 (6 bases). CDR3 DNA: TGTGCCTGGTCCGGAGGGTCAAATACGCAGTATTTT. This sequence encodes CAWSGGSNTQYF.